The entry that follows covers one TCR beta chain sequence. Trimming took off 4 bases at V and 4 bases at J, with 23 bases between the two ends. The germline V gene encodes CDR1 SGHRS and CDR2 YFSETQ. The CDR3 sequence is 17 residues long. These data are taken from a study of shared T cell receptors in the human thymus. Produced via immunoSEQ multiplex PCR; TCRdb's table is partial and in-frame only. The table lists 700,000 or so clones, 70% to 90% of them singletons. This same sample was also taken into another study, of human thymus T cells.

The sequence was collected from a girl under three years old with a congenital heart defect. V is TRBV5-1 and J is TRBJ1-2; D is uncertain. The sample taken for sequencing was thymocytes. The DNA for the CDR3 is TGCGCCAGCAGCCCCCGGACTCTAACGACATCTACCTATGGCTACACCTTC. Translation gives CASSPRTLTTSTYGYTF. The full variable domain, its missing parts supplied by reference TRBV5-1 and TRBJ1-2, is KAGVTQTPRYLIKTRGQQVTLSCSPISGHRSVSWYQQTPGQGLQFLFEYFSETQRNKGNFPGRFSGRQFSNSRSEMNVSTLELGDSALYLCASSPRTLTTSTYGYTFGSGTRLTVV.